Shown below are 31 T cell receptor beta chains from a single sample sequenced in a study of blood T cell repertoires in COVID-19. Some clones are missing from TCRdb's copy, which holds only in-frame ones; the method was immunoSEQ multiplex PCR. The repertoire holds a few hundred thousand clones, with around 90% as singletons. Material for sequencing was PBMCs or T cells enriched from blood (not recorded which). Every receptor here comes from a woman aged 18-29 years with acute COVID-19.

The rearrangement uses TRBV9 and TRBJ2-7; D not certain. The V end was cut by 0 bases, the J end by 3 bases, with 10 bases between. CDR3 length: 14 amino acids. Germline assignment: CDR1 SGDLS and CDR2 YYNGEE. The CDR3 loop reads CASSVVPNDYEQYF. The CDR3, as DNA: TGTGCCAGCAGCGTAGTGCCTAACGACTACGAGCAGTACTTC.

This clone was counted between two and nine times. The chain is built from TRBV2 and TRBJ2-7; 7 positions agree with TRBD1. This CDR3 region has 15 residues. Germline values: CDR1 SNHLY, CDR2 FYNNEI. Losses at the gene ends were 4 bases for V and 0 bases for J; bases not matched to a gene: 6. The CDR3 DNA reads as TGTGCCAGCAGTGTGGGACAGATGAGCTCCTACGAGCAGTACTTC. It is translated as CASSVGQMSSYEQYF.

The J gene is TRBJ2-1, the V gene TRBV3-1 (or the pseudogene TRBV3-2); 8 nucleotides agree with TRBD2. The CDR3 spans 15 residues. Trimming cost V 8 bases and J 4 bases; bases outside gene matches: 10. Per the germline V gene, CDR1 is LGHDT and CDR2 is YNNKEL (reference sequence). The CDR3 sequence: CASGEERETYNEQFF. In nucleotides, the CDR3 is TGTGCCAGCGGGGAAGAGCGGGAGACTTACAATGAGCAGTTCTTC.

This chain's CDR3 is CASRAGSLTEAFF. The CDR3 region has the DNA TGTGCCAGCAGAGCAGGCTCCCTCACTGAAGCTTTCTTT. This sequence joins TRBV2 and TRBJ1-1; D uncertain. CDR1 and CDR2 (germline): SNHLY, FYNNEI. V shed 6 bases and J shed 4 bases, with 12 bases lying between them. The CDR3 has 13 residues. The full variable domain, its missing parts supplied by reference TRBV2 and TRBJ1-1, is EPEVTQTPSHQVTQMGQEVILRCVPISNHLYFYWYRQILGQKVEFLVSFYNNEISEKSEIFDDQFSVERPDGSNFTLKIRSTKLEDSAMYFCASRAGSLTEAFFGQGTRLTVV.

This chain connects TRBV27 to TRBJ2-5; TRBD2 matches 14 bases. The CDR3 has 17 residues. CDR1 MNHEY and CDR2 SMNVEV come from the germline V gene (reference sequence). After removal of 4 bases from V and 4 bases from J, the junction contained 8 bases not matched to a gene. Here the CDR3 reads CASSSGWTSGRIETQYF. The CDR3 coding sequence is TGTGCCAGCAGTTCTGGTTGGACTAGCGGGAGGATAGAGACCCAGTACTTC.

The V call is TRBV11-3, the J call TRBJ2-3; 14 bases line up with TRBD2. CDR3 length: 19 amino acids. Germline-derived CDR1 and CDR2 are SGHNT and YENEEA. J lost 3 bases, V lost 1 base, and 9 bases had no gene match. The CDR3 here is CASSLGLPGTSGRTDTQYF. CDR3 sequence (DNA): TGTGCCAGCAGCTTAGGCCTCCCCGGGACTAGCGGGAGAACAGATACGCAGTATTTT.

This chain links TRBV29-1 with TRBJ1-2; 7 bases map to TRBD1. The V gene end was trimmed by 5 bases and the J gene end by 8 bases; junction bases not matched to a gene: 17. The CDR3 is 15 amino acids. CDR1 and CDR2 (germline): SQVTM, ANQGSEA. The CDR3 protein is CSVSLDRKSSGGYTF. In nucleotides, the CDR3 is TGCAGCGTTAGCCTGGACAGGAAATCATCGGGAGGCTACACCTTC.

The chain carries TRBV6-5 and TRBJ1-2; a possible D gene is TRBD1 (6 bases). This CDR3 spans 16 amino acids. V was pared by 2 bases and J by 2 bases, with 15 bases between. Germline V lookup: CDR1 MNHEY, CDR2 SVGAGI. DNA for the CDR3: TGTGCCAGCAGTTACGGCCTGGGGGCCGAAAACTATGGCTACACCTTC. Its translation is CASSYGLGAENYGYTF.

V gene TRBV27 combines with J gene TRBJ1-5; 8 bases fit TRBD1. Germline V gene lookup returns CDR1 MNHEY and CDR2 SMNVEV (reference sequence). J lost 2 bases, V lost 6 bases, and 9 bases had no gene match. The CDR3 has 16 amino acids. CDR3 amino acids: CASSLLGQGGNQPQHF. The CDR3 DNA sequence: TGTGCCAGCAGCCTATTAGGACAGGGCGGCAATCAGCCCCAGCATTTT.

V and J are TRBV11-2 and TRBJ2-7; 7 bases line up with TRBD2. CDR3 size: 15 residues. V was pared by 1 base and J by 4 bases, with 7 bases of the junction left unmatched. Germline assignment: CDR1 SGHAT and CDR2 FQNNGV. CDR3 residues: CASSLGAGAFYEQYF. The CDR3 DNA reads TGTGCCAGCAGCTTAGGGGCGGGAGCCTTTTACGAGCAGTACTTC.

The chain uses TRBV19 and TRBJ2-2; 12 bases are a match to TRBD1. There are 15 residues in the CDR3. Germline assignment: CDR1 LNHDA and CDR2 SQIVND (reference sequence). V shed 6 bases, J shed 8 bases, and the junction held 7 bases outside the gene matches. The CDR3 loop reads CASSSGTGGFGELFF. CDR3 nucleotide sequence: TGTGCCAGTAGCTCCGGGACAGGGGGCTTTGGGGAGCTGTTTTTT. The full variable domain, in which reference TRBV19 and TRBJ2-2 provide the parts outside the CDR3, is DGGITQSPKYLFRKEGQNVTLSCEQNLNHDAMYWYRQDPGQGLRLIYYSQIVNDFQKGDIAEGYSVSREKKESFPLTVTSAQKNPTAFYLCASSSGTGGFGELFFGEGSRLTVL.

The chain carries TRBV14 and TRBJ1-5; D is unclear. Germline loops: CDR1 SGHDN, CDR2 FVKESK. The CDR3 covers 16 residues. The V and J ends lost 1 base and 2 bases respectively, with 12 bases between them. The CDR3 DNA reads as TGTGCCAGCAGCCAAGGTCCTCCGAGGGGCAATCAGCCCCAGCATTTT. It specifies CASSQGPPRGNQPQHF.

This chain joins TRBV5-1 and TRBJ2-1, with D uncertain. The germline V gene has CDR1 SGHRS and CDR2 YFSETQ. The CDR3 is made up of 14 amino acids. Between the trimmed V and J ends, which lost 0 bases and 3 bases, there was a span of 7 bases. The CDR3 reads CASSLDSYYNEQFF. The CDR3 DNA is TGCGCCAGCAGCTTGGACAGTTACTACAATGAGCAGTTCTTC.

The chain couples TRBV28 to TRBJ1-2; D may be TRBD1 (5 bases). The CDR3 spans 12 residues. Trimming pared 4 bases from V and 12 bases from J, leaving 15 bases between. Germline V gene lookup returns CDR1 MDHEN and CDR2 SYDVKM. CDR3 nucleotide sequence: TGTGCCAGCAGTTCCCGACAGACACGGGACACCTTC. This gives the protein CASSSRQTRDTF.

The chain combines TRBV23-1 with TRBJ2-5, with D tentatively TRBD1 (6 bases). TRBV23-1 is designated an ORF whose function remains uncertain. V was cut by 4 bases and J by 5 bases, with 14 bases left in between. The CDR3 runs to 14 residues. This chain's CDR3 is CASSRNRVQETQYF. The CDR3 DNA sequence: TGCGCCAGCAGTCGGAACAGGGTGCAGGAGACCCAGTACTTC.

This chain joins TRBV2 and TRBJ1-5; D is ambiguous. Trimming pared 7 bases from V and 4 bases from J, leaving 11 bases between. The germline V gene has CDR1 SNHLY and CDR2 FYNNEI. This CDR3 has 13 residues. This CDR3 reads CASTRDLNQPQHF. DNA for the CDR3: TGTGCCAGCACCCGGGATCTGAATCAGCCCCAGCATTTT. Filled out from reference TRBV2 and TRBJ1-5, the complete variable domain reads EPEVTQTPSHQVTQMGQEVILRCVPISNHLYFYWYRQILGQKVEFLVSFYNNEISEKSEIFDDQFSVERPDGSNFTLKIRSTKLEDSAMYFCASTRDLNQPQHFGDGTRLSIL.

The genes are TRBV5-6 and TRBJ1-2; TRBD1 might be the D (5 bases). Looked up from germline, CDR1 is SGHDT and CDR2 is YYEEEE. Trimming pared 1 base from V and 4 bases from J, leaving 5 bases between. The CDR3 is 12 residues long. CDR3 sequence: CASSLTGYGYTF. The CDR3 DNA reads TGTGCCAGCAGCTTGACAGGCTATGGCTACACCTTC. The whole variable domain, filled in from reference TRBV5-6 and TRBJ1-2, reads DAGVTQSPTHLIKTRGQQVTLRCSPKSGHDTVSWYQQALGQGPQFIFQYYEEEERQRGNFPDRFSGHQFPNYSSELNVNALLLGDSALYLCASSLTGYGYTFGSGTRLTVV.

V gene TRBV20-1 combines with J gene TRBJ2-1; tentatively, D is TRBD1 (6 bases). Germline V gene sequence: CDR1 DFQATT, CDR2 SNEGSKA (reference sequence). The CDR3 has 13 residues. Trimming shortened V by 3 bases and J by 5 bases, and 11 bases separated the two germline ends. The CDR3, as DNA: TGCAGTGCTAGTAGGGGGTATCACAATGAGCAGTTCTTC. It yields the protein CSASRGYHNEQFF.

This clone was seen a handful of times. This chain links TRBV5-6 with TRBJ2-1; tentative D call: TRBD2 (6 bases). The V and J ends lost 2 bases and 6 bases respectively, with 12 bases between them. There are 14 residues in the CDR3. Germline assignment: CDR1 SGHDT and CDR2 YYEEEE. The CDR3 protein is CASSLTGTSNEQFF. As DNA, the CDR3 is TGTGCCAGCAGCTTAACCGGGACTTCCAATGAGCAGTTCTTC.

DNA for the CDR3: TGTGCGACAGGGGGCCCCTACGAGCAGTACTTC. Translated, it gives CATGGPYEQYF. V gene TRBV19 combines with J gene TRBJ2-7, with TRBD1 matching 10 bases. Germline CDR1 is LNHDA and CDR2 is SQIVND (reference sequence). CDR3 size: 11 residues.

The chain employs TRBV7-3 and TRBJ2-1; D gene uncertain. CDR1 is SGHTA and CDR2 is FQGTGA in the germline V gene. Trimming stripped 2 bases from V and 8 bases from J, with 10 bases between. CDR3 length equals 13 residues. The CDR3 reads CASSLLPGDEQFF. CDR3 nucleotides: TGTGCCAGCAGCTTACTCCCCGGAGATGAGCAGTTCTTC.

The chain joins TRBV11-1 to TRBJ1-1; D may be TRBD1 (6 bases). The germline V gene has CDR1 SGHAT and CDR2 FQDESV (reference sequence). Trimming took 3 bases from V and 5 from J, leaving 10 bases between them. The CDR3 loop spans 13 amino acids. The CDR3 loop reads CASSFQGLTEAFF. The CDR3 bases are TGTGCCAGCAGCTTCCAGGGGTTAACTGAAGCTTTCTTT. The full variable domain, with the rest looked up from reference TRBV11-1 and TRBJ1-1, is EAEVAQSPRYKITEKSQAVAFWCDPISGHATLYWYRQILGQGPELLVQFQDESVVDDSQLPKDRFSAERLKGVDSTLKIQPAELGDSAMYLCASSFQGLTEAFFGQGTRLTVV.

The chain recombines TRBV5-8 with TRBJ2-1; D possibly corresponds to TRBD2 (6 bases). Germline V gene lookup returns CDR1 SGHTS and CDR2 YDEGEE. The CDR3 covers 17 residues. V was cut by 3 bases and J by 8 bases, with 24 bases left in between. This CDR3 reads CASSSNLGAGSRHEQFF. DNA of the CDR3: TGTGCCAGCAGCTCTAACCTCGGCGCGGGATCAAGGCATGAGCAGTTCTTC.

This clone was counted only a few times. The rearrangement links TRBV24-1 to TRBJ1-1, with D maybe TRBD1 (5 bases). Germline V gene lookup returns CDR1 KGHDR and CDR2 SFDVKD. The CDR3 sequence is 13 residues long. Trimming shortened V by 4 bases and J by 5 bases, and 10 bases separated the two germline ends. The CDR3 DNA follows: TGTGCCACCAGTGAAGGGGTTGAGACTGAAGCTTTCTTT. Translating gives CATSEGVETEAFF.

This clone was counted a single time. Here the CDR3 DNA reads TGTGCCAGCAGTTCACCGGGACAGGGGGCCTACGAGCAGTACTTC. Residues: CASSSPGQGAYEQYF. The chain employs TRBV6-5 and TRBJ2-7; 11 bases map to TRBD1. The CDR3 runs 15 residues. Germline V gene data show CDR1 as MNHEY and CDR2 as SVGAGI. V shed 4 bases and J 2 bases; nucleotides not matched to a gene: 4.

The gene calls are TRBV7-2 and TRBJ1-5; TRBD1 might be the D (6 bases). The CDR3 has 15 amino acids. Deletions cut 5 bases from V and 2 bases from J, with 13 bases between. CDR1 is SGHTA and CDR2 is FQGNSA in the germline V gene. CDR3 in DNA: TGTGCCAGCAGCCCCGACAGGATGGGCAATCAGCCCCAGCATTTT. It yields the protein CASSPDRMGNQPQHF.

This chain uses TRBV30 with TRBJ2-7; 8 nucleotides line up with TRBD1. Germline V gene lookup returns CDR1 GTSNPN and CDR2 SVGIG (reference sequence). CDR3 length: 13 residues. V trimming: 5 bases; J trimming: 3 bases; junction bases outside the gene matches: 6. DNA of the CDR3: TGTGCCTGGCGGACAGGGTTAAACTACGAGCAGTACTTC. This translates into CAWRTGLNYEQYF.

V and J are TRBV5-1 and TRBJ2-2, with 11 bases fitting TRBD2. Trimming cost V 4 bases and J 9 bases; bases outside gene matches: 14. This CDR3 spans 17 amino acids. CDR1 is SGHRS and CDR2 is YFSETQ in the germline V gene. CDR3 in DNA: TGCGCCAGCAGCCCCGACGGGACTAGCGGCCTTCCGAGGGAGCTGTTTTTT. Translation: CASSPDGTSGLPRELFF.

The chain couples TRBV28 to TRBJ1-1; D perhaps matches TRBD1 (6 bases). Trimming stripped 3 bases from V and 3 bases from J, with 11 bases between. Germline-derived CDR1 and CDR2 are MDHEN and SYDVKM. The CDR3 has 14 amino acids. This CDR3 reads CASSFAGADTEAFF. The CDR3 DNA reads TGTGCCAGCAGTTTTGCGGGGGCGGACACTGAAGCTTTCTTT.

The V and J genes are TRBV27 and TRBJ2-3, with D perhaps matching TRBD1 (6 bases). Germline V CDR1 and CDR2: MNHEY, SMNVEV (reference sequence). This CDR3 is built from 15 residues. V shed 5 bases and J shed 0 bases, with 12 bases lying between them. CDR3 coding DNA: TGTGCCAGCAGTATCCACAGGGATAGCACAGATACGCAGTATTTT. It yields the protein CASSIHRDSTDTQYF.

The V call is TRBV28, the J call TRBJ2-3; 8 nucleotides align to TRBD1. Germline V gene lookup returns CDR1 MDHEN and CDR2 SYDVKM. The CDR3 extends over 16 amino acids. V lost 8 bases and J lost 5; bases outside the gene matches: 15. The CDR3 DNA reads TGTGCCAGCTCGAGGTGGCAGGGGGCGAATAAAGATACGCAGTATTTT. This gives the protein CASSRWQGANKDTQYF.